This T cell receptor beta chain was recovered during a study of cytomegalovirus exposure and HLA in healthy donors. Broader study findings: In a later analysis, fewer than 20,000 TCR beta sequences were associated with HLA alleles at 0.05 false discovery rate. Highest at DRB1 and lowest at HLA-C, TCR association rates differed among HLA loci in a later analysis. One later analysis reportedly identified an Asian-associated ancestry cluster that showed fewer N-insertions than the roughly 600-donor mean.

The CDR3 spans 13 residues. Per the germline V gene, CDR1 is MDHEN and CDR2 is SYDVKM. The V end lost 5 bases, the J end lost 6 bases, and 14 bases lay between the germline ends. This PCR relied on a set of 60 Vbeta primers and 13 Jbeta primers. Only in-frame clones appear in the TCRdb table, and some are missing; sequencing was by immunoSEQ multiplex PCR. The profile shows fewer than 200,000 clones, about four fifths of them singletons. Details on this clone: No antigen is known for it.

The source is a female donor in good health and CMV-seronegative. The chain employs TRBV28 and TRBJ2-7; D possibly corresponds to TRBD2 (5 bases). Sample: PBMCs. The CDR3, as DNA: TGTGCCAGCAGTCTCCATCAGAGCGGCGAGCAGTACTTC. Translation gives CASSLHQSGEQYF.